The TCR beta chain described here comes from a study of radiotherapy plus CTLA-4 blockade in lung cancer. The CDR3 has 14 residues. V lost 4 bases and J lost 4, with 14 bases in between. Germline CDR1 and CDR2: MNHNY and SVGAGI (reference sequence). This clone was detected only a few times. This table comes from immunoSEQ multiplex PCR, and its TCRdb copy is limited to in-frame clones, with some not included. Here the sample spans 30,000 to 40,000 clones, roughly three quarters being singletons. The sample consisted of peripheral blood, taken from a patient treated with radiotherapy plus ipilimumab. J is TRBJ2-7 and V is TRBV6-6; D unresolved. This clonotype was obtained from a human donor with non-small cell lung cancer whose response to radiotherapy plus ipilimumab could not be evaluated. In nucleotides, the CDR3 is TGTGCCAGCAGTTCGAAACTACCTCCGTACGAGCAGTACTTC. Translated: CASSSKLPPYEQYF.